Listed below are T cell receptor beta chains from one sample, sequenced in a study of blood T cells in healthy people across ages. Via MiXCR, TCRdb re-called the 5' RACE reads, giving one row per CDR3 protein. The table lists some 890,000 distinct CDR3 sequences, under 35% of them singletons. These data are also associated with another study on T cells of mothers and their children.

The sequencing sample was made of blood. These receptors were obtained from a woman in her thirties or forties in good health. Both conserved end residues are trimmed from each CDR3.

CDR3: SARERGTLRETQY
J: TRBJ2-5
V: TRBV20-1

CDR3: SVGGDGYT
J: TRBJ1-2
V: TRBV29-1

CDR3: ASSFRRDTAGYT
J: TRBJ1-2
V: TRBV5-1

CDR3: ASSLQRGGNQPQH
J: TRBJ1-5
V: TRBV28

CDR3: ASSQGWWGPEQF
J: TRBJ2-1
V: TRBV4-1

CDR3: VSSPGSALLRGETQY
J: TRBJ2-5
V: TRBV9

CDR3: ASSQGGSSNYGYT
J: TRBJ1-2
V: TRBV4-3

CDR3: ASSFNQASYT
J: TRBJ1-2
V: TRBV28

CDR3: ASSHGSAVSSNEQF
J: TRBJ2-1
V: TRBV3-1

CDR3: ASSFRTGWSTGELF
J: TRBJ2-2
V: TRBV27

CDR3: ASSPLGQGVSSGANVLT
J: TRBJ2-6
V: TRBV18

CDR3: SARAPEAF
J: TRBJ1-1
V: TRBV20-1